Listed below are T cell receptor beta chains from one sample, sequenced in a study of blood T cell repertoires in COVID-19. Using immunoSEQ multiplex PCR, the repertoire was profiled, and TCRdb retains in-frame clones only, with some absent. The table has over 200,000 clones, roughly 90% seen once. The material sequenced was peripheral blood. These receptors were collected from a man aged 40-50 years with active or convalescent COVID-19. Each CDR3 is given with its conserved first and last residue. The D gene is left open where the match is weak. Not all rows give a size; the values are once, few, many and, for expanded clones, a class.

TRBJ1-5 | . | . | TRBV7-2 | TGTGCCAGCAGCCCCCGACGGCTAGGACTAAACAATCAGCCCCAGCATTTT | CASSPRRLGLNNQPQHF
TRBJ1-1 | . | . | TRBV6-2/TRBV6-3 | TGTGCCAGCAGTTACGGGTGGGGAGTCACTGAAGCTTTCTTT | CASSYGWGVTEAFF
TRBJ1-1 | . | . | TRBV27 | TGTGCCAGCAGTTTACGGGAGAACACTGAAGCTTTCTTT | CASSLRENTEAFF
TRBJ1-1 | . | TRBD1 | TRBV7-8 | TGTGCCAGCAGCTTAGTGGGCTTTGGCACAGGGGGACTGGTCACTGAAGCTTTCTTT | CASSLVGFGTGGLVTEAFF
TRBJ2-7 | . | . | TRBV6-5 | TGTGCCAGCAGTCACCGCACAACCCACGAGCAGTACTTC | CASSHRTTHEQYF
TRBJ2-3 | . | TRBD2 | TRBV27 | TGTGCCAGCAGTTTATGGCTAGCGGGTGTCACAGATACGCAGTATTTT | CASSLWLAGVTDTQYF
TRBJ2-7 | . | TRBD2 | TRBV9 | TGTGCCAGCAGCGTAGGACTAGCGGCCATTAATGAGCAGTACTTC | CASSVGLAAINEQYF
TRBJ2-1 | . | TRBD1 | TRBV28 | TGTGCCAGCAGTTTTCGAAACAGGGGATTAGGTGGGCAGTTCTTC | CASSFRNRGLGGQFF
TRBJ1-5 | . | TRBD1 | TRBV6-5 | TGTGCCAGCAGTACGACAGGGACCAGCAATCAGCCCCAGCATTTT | CASSTTGTSNQPQHF
TRBJ1-2 | . | TRBD1 | TRBV27 | TGTGCCAGCAGTTGGACAGGAGACGCAGGCTATGGCTACACCTTC | CASSWTGDAGYGYTF
TRBJ1-5 | . | . | TRBV30 | TGTGCCTGGAGTGTAAATAGGGGTAAACAGCCCCAGCATTTT | CAWSVNRGKQPQHF
TRBJ1-4 | . | . | TRBV10-1 | TGCGCCAGCAGTGAGTCCCGGGCGGGAGAGAATCATGAAAAACTGTTTTTT | CASSESRAGENHEKLFF
TRBJ1-1 | . | TRBD1 | TRBV6-6 | TGTGCCAGCAGTTACCAACCCGGACAGGGGAACACTGAAGCTTTCTTT | CASSYQPGQGNTEAFF
TRBJ1-2 | . | TRBD1 | TRBV19 | TGTGCCAGCCTGACAGGGGAATATGGCTACACCTTC | CASLTGEYGYTF
TRBJ1-1 | once | . | TRBV7-3 | TGTGCCAGCAGCAGCCGCATGAACACTGAAGCTTTCTTT | CASSSRMNTEAFF
TRBJ1-5 | . | TRBD1 | TRBV27 | TGTGCCAGCAGTTCAGGACAGGGGGCTCAGCCCCAGCATTTT | CASSSGQGAQPQHF
TRBJ2-2 | many | TRBD2 | TRBV3-1/TRBV3-2 | TGTGCCAGCAGCGCGGGACTAGCGGGCGGGGAGCTGTTTTTT | CASSAGLAGGELFF
TRBJ2-5 | . | . | TRBV30 | TGTGCCTGGAGCGACGGACAGCGAAAAGAGACCCAGTACTTC | CAWSDGQRKETQYF
TRBJ1-2 | . | . | TRBV14 | TGTGCCAGCAGGAGGGATACTAACTATGGCTACACCTTC | CASRRDTNYGYTF
TRBJ1-2 | . | . | TRBV28 | TGTGCCAGCAGCCCCAACGGTTCAGGGTTCAATCGAGGCTACACCTTC | CASSPNGSGFNRGYTF